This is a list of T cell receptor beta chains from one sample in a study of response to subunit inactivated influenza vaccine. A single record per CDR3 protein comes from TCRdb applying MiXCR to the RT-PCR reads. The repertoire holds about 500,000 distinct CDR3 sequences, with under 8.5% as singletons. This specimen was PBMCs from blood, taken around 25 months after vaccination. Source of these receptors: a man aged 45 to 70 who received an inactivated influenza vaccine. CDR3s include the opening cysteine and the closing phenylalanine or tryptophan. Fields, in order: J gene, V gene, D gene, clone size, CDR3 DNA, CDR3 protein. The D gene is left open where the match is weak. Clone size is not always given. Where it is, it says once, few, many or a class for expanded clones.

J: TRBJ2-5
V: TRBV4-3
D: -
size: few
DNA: TGCGCCAGCAGCCAAGGATCTAGTTACGAGACCCAGTACTTC
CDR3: CASSQGSSYETQYF

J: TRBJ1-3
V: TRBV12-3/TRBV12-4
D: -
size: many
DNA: TGTGCCAGCAGCCCGGGGAACTATGGAAACACCATATATTTT
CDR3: CASSPGNYGNTIYF

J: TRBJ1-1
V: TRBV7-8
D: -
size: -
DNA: TGTGCCAGCAGCTCAGATGGGGGGAACACTGAAGCTTTCTTT
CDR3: CASSSDGGNTEAFF

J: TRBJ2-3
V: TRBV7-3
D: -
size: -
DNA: TGTGCCAGCAGCTCCCCTGGAGCAGATACGCAGTATTTT
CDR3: CASSSPGADTQYF

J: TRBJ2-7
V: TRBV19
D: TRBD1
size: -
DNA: TGTGCCAGTAGTACGGGACAGGGGGTTCCCTACGAGCAGTACTTC
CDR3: CASSTGQGVPYEQYF

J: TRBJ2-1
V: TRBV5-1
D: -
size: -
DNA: TGCGCCAGCAGCTCGGTCCCAATTCCGGATGAGCAGTTCTTC
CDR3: CASSSVPIPDEQFF

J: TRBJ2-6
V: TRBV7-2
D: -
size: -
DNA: TGTGCCAGCAGCTTGGGTCTAGCTGGGGCCAACGTCCTGACTTTC
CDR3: CASSLGLAGANVLTF

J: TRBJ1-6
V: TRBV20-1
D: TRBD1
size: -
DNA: TGCAGTGCTAGAGATATGGTGACAGGGGCTGATTCACCCCTCCACTTT
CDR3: CSARDMVTGADSPLHF

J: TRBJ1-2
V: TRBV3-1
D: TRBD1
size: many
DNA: TGTGCCAGCAGCCAACCAGACAGGGATCATGGCTACACCTTC
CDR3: CASSQPDRDHGYTF

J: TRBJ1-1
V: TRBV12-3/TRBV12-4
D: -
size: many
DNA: TGTGCCAGCAGTTTGCGGGTAAAGAACACTGAAGCTTTCTTT
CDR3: CASSLRVKNTEAFF

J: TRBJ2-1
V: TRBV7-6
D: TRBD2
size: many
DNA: TGTGCCAGCTCCAGTGTCGGGAGGAGCTACAATGAGCAGTTCTTC
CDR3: CASSSVGRSYNEQFF

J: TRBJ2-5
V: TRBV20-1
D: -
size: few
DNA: TGCAGTGCTGCGCGCGATCAAGAGACCCAGTACTTC
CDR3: CSAARDQETQYF

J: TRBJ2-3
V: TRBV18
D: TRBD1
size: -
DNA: TGTGCCAGCTCACGAGCCGGGACAGGGGTGTCGGATACGCAGTATTTT
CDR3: CASSRAGTGVSDTQYF

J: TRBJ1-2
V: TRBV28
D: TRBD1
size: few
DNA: TGTGCCAGCAGCCAACCTGGCAGGGGGCTCTATGGCTACACCTTC
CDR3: CASSQPGRGLYGYTF

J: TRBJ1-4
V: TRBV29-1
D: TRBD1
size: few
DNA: TGCAGCGCTGCCGGGACAGGGGCTCAAACTAATGAAAAACTGTTTTTT
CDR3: CSAAGTGAQTNEKLFF

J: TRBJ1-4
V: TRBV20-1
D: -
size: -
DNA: TGCAGTGCTAGCACCGAGTGGGGCGCGTATAGCGAAAAACTGTTTTTT
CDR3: CSASTEWGAYSEKLFF

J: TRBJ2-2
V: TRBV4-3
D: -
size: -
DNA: TGCGCCAGCAGCCAAGATCATCGGACATACACCGGGGAGCTGTTTTTT
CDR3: CASSQDHRTYTGELFF

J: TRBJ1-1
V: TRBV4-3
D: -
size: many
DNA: TGCGCCAGCAGCCAAGTGGAGGGGACCACTGAAGCTTTCTTT
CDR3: CASSQVEGTTEAFF

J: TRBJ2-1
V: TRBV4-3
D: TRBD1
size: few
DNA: TGCGCCAGCAGCCAGAGGACAGGGTGGAATGAGCAGTTCTTC
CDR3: CASSQRTGWNEQFF

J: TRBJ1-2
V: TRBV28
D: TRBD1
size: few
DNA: TGTGCCAGCAGTTCCGGACAGGGTCTTAGGTATGGCTACACCTTC
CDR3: CASSSGQGLRYGYTF

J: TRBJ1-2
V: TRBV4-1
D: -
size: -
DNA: TGCGCCAGCAGCCAAGATGGCAGATATTTGGGCTACATCTTC
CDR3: CASSQDGRYLGYIF

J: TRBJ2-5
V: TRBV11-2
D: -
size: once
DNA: TGTGCCAGCAGCTTATACAAGGGAAAGACCCAGTACTTC
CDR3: CASSLYKGKTQYF

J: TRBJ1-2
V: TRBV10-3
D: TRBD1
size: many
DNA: TGTGCCATCACCCGGACAGGGGAGGACTATGGCTACACCTTC
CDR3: CAITRTGEDYGYTF

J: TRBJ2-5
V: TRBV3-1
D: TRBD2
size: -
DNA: TGTGCCAGCAGCCAATTTGCAGGACTAGCGGGGGAGGACCAAGAGACCCAGTACTTC
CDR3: CASSQFAGLAGEDQETQYF

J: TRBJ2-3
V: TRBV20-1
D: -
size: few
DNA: TGCAGTGCTAGAGATTATCGAGACCTGGGCACAGATACGCAGTATTTT
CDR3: CSARDYRDLGTDTQYF

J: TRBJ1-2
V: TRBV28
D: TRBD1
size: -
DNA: TGTGCCAGCAGCCAGGCTACCGGGACAGCCTATGGCTACACCTTC
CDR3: CASSQATGTAYGYTF

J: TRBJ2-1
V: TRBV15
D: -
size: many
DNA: TGTGCCACCAGCAGAGTGGCAGGGTCATACAATGAGCAGTTCTTC
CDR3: CATSRVAGSYNEQFF

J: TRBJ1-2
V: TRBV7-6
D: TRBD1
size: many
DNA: TGTGCCAGCAGCTTAGGGACAGGGGACTATGGCTACACCTTC
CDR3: CASSLGTGDYGYTF

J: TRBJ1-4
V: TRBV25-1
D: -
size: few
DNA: TGTGCCAGCAGTGAACAGTTAGGAACTAATGAAAAACTGTTTTTT
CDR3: CASSEQLGTNEKLFF

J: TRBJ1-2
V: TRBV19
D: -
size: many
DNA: TGTGCCAGTAGTACCCAGGTCGAGAGCTATGGCTACACCTTC
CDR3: CASSTQVESYGYTF

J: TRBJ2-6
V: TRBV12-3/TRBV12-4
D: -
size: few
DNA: TGTGCCACCCTCCGGGCCTCTGGGGCCAACGTCCTGACTTTC
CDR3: CATLRASGANVLTF

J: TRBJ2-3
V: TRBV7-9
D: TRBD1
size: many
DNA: TGTGCCAGCAGATGGACAGGGGATCCAGATACGCAGTATTTT
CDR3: CASRWTGDPDTQYF

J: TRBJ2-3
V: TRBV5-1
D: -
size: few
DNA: TGCGCCAGCAGTCTTGGCTTTGGGAGTGGAACAGATACGCAGTATTTT
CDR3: CASSLGFGSGTDTQYF

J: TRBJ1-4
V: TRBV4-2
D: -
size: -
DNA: TGTGCCAGCAGCCCATTTGCCGGGACCCGAGGGGGAAAACTGTTTTTT
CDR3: CASSPFAGTRGGKLFF

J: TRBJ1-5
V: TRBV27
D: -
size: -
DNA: TGTGCCAGCAGTTCTCAACAGGGTGTCAATCAGCCCCAGCATTTT
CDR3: CASSSQQGVNQPQHF

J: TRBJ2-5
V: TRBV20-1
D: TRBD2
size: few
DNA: TGCAGTGCTAGAACTGGGACTAGCGTCAGTGAGACCCAGTACTTC
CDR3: CSARTGTSVSETQYF

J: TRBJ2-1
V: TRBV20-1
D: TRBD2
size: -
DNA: TGCAGTGCTAGAGATTTACTAGCGGGAGTTATCAATGAGCAGTTCTTC
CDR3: CSARDLLAGVINEQFF

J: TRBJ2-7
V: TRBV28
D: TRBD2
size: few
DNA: TGTGCCAGCAGATCCCTAGCTGGCGGGAGGGCTTACGAGCAGTACTTC
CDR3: CASRSLAGGRAYEQYF

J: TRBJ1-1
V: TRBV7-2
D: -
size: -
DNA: TGTGCCAGCAGCTCTAGTTGGGGAGGACGCATGAACACTGAAGCTTTCTTT
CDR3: CASSSSWGGRMNTEAFF

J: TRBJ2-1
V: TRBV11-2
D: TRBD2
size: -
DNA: TGTGCCAGCAGCTTAGAACTAGCGGGGGGCTACAATGAGCAGTTCTTC
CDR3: CASSLELAGGYNEQFF